This T cell receptor (beta chain) derives from a study of shared clonotypes between healthy human individuals. CDR1 and CDR2 from the germline V gene are SGDLS and YYNGEE. Trimming stripped 0 bases from V and 4 bases from J, with 2 bases between. The CDR3 consists of 12 residues. Deep-level settings were used for running the assay. Only in-frame clones appear in the TCRdb table, and some are missing; sequencing was by immunoSEQ multiplex PCR. The sample carries around 990,000 clones, approximately 75% recorded once. This clone has a count of ten or more. What it recognizes is unknown. The sample carries other DNA sequences with the same CDR3. Study-wide results and caveats: The genetic and exposure-history diversity represented was limited by few donors.

This chain uses TRBV9 with TRBJ1-3; D is unresolved. The sequencing input was memory CD4+ T cells from PBMCs. Subset here: CD45RA-negative fraction. This receptor was identified in a man aged 18-30 years in good health. Some clones in this sample may be carry-over from other donors' samples. Here the CDR3 DNA reads TGTGCCAGCAGCGTAGGAGGAAACACCATATATTTT. It translates to CASSVGGNTIYF.